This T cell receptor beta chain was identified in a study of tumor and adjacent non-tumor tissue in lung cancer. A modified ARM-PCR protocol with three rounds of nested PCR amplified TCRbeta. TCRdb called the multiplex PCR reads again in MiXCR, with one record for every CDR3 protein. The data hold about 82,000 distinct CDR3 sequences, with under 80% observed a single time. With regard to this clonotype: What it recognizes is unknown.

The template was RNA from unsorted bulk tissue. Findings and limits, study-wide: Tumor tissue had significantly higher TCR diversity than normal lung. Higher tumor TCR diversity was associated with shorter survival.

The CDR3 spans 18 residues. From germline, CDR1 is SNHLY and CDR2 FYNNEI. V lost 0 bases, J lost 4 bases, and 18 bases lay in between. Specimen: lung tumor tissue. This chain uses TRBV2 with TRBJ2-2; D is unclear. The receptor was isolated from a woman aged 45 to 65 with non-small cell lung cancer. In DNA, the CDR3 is TGTGCCAGCAGTGAAGCATGGGGATCCACTTCTATCACCGGGGAGCTGTTTTTT. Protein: CASSEAWGSTSITGELFF.